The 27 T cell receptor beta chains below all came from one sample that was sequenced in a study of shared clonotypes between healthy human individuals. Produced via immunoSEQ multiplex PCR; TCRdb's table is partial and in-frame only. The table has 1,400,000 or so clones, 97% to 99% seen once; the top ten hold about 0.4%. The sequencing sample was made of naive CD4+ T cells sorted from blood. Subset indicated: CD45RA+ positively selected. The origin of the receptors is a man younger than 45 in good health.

The CDR3 DNA is TGCGCCAGCAGCGCAGGAGACAGGGAGAACACTGAAGCTTTCTTT. Translated: CASSAGDRENTEAFF. The chain couples TRBV5-1 to TRBJ1-1, with 7 positions matching TRBD1. Per the germline V gene, CDR1 is SGHRS and CDR2 is YFSETQ. V lost 4 bases and J lost 1; bases outside the gene matches: 7. CDR3 length: 15 amino acids. The full variable domain, with the rest looked up from reference TRBV5-1 and TRBJ1-1, is KAGVTQTPRYLIKTRGQQVTLSCSPISGHRSVSWYQQTPGQGLQFLFEYFSETQRNKGNFPGRFSGRQFSNSRSEMNVSTLELGDSALYLCASSAGDRENTEAFFGQGTRLTVV.

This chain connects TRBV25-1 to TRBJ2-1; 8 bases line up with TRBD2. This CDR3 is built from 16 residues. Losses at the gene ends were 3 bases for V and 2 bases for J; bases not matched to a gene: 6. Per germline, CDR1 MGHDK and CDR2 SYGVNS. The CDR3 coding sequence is TGTGCCAGCAGTGATAGCGGGATGCACCCCTACAATGAGCAGTTCTTC. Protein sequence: CASSDSGMHPYNEQFF.

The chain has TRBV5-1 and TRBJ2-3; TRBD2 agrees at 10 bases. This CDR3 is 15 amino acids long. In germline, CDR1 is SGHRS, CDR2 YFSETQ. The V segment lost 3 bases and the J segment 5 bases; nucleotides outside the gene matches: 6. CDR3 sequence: CASSSSGSIGDTQYF. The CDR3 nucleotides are TGCGCCAGCAGCTCTAGCGGGAGTATCGGAGATACGCAGTATTTT.

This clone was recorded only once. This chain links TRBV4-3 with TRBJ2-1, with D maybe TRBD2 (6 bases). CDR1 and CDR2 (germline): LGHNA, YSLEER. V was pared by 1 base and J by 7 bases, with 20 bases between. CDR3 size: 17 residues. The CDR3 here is CASSQVPRRVLANEQFF. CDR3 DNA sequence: TGCGCCAGCAGCCAAGTACCCCGGAGGGTTCTGGCGAATGAGCAGTTCTTC.

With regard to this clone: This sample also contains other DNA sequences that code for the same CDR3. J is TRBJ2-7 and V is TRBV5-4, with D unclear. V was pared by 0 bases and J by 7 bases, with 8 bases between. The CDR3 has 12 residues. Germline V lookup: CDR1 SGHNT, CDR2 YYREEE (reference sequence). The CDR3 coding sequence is TGTGCCAGCAGCTTGGTAGGGTATGAGCAGTACTTC. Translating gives CASSLVGYEQYF.

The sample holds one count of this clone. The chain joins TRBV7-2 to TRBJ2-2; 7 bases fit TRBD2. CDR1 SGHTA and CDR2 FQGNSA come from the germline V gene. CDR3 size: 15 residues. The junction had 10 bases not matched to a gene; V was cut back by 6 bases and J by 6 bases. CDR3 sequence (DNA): TGTGCCAGCAGATTTAGACGGGAGGAGGCCGGGGAGCTGTTTTTT. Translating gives CASRFRREEAGELFF.

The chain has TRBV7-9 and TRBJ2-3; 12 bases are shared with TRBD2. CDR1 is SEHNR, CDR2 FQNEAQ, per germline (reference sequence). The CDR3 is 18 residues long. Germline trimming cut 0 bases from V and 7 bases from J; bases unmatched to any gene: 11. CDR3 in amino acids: CASSLALLGTSGSYTQYF. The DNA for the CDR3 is TGTGCCAGCAGCTTAGCGCTCCTTGGGACTAGCGGGTCATATACGCAGTATTTT.

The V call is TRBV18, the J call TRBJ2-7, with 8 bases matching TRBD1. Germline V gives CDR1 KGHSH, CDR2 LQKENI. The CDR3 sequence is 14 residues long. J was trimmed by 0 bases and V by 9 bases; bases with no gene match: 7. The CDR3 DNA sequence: TGTGCCAGTGACGGGACAGGCCTCTCCTACGAGCAGTACTTC. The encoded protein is CASDGTGLSYEQYF.

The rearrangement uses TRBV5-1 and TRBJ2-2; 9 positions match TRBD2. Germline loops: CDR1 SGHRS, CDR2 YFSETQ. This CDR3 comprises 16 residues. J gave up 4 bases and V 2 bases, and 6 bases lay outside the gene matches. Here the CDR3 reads CASSFLAGPGTGELFF. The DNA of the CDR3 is TGCGCCAGCAGCTTTCTAGCGGGACCTGGCACCGGGGAGCTGTTTTTT.

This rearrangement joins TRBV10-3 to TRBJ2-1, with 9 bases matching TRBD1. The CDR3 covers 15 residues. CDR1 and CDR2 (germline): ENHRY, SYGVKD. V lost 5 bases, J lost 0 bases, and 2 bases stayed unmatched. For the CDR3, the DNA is TGTGCCATCAGTAAGACAGGGGGCTCCTACAATGAGCAGTTCTTC. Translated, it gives CAISKTGGSYNEQFF.

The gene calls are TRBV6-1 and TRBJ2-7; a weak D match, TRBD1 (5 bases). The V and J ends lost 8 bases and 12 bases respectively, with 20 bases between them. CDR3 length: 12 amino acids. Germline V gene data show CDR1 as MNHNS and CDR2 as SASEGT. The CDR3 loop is CASQQVAGRRYF. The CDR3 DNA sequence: TGTGCCAGCCAACAGGTCGCCGGGCGTCGGTACTTC.

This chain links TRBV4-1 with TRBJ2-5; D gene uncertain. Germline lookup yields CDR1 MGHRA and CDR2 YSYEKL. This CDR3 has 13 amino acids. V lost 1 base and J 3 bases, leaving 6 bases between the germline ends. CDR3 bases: TGCGCCAGCAGCCAAGTACCAAAAGAGACCCAGTACTTC. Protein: CASSQVPKETQYF.

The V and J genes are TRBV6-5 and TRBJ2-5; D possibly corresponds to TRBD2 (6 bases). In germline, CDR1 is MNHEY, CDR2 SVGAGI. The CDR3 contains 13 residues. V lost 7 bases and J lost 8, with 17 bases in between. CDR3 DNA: TGTGCCAGCACACGGGAGTCGTTCGGAACCCAGTACTTC. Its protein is CASTRESFGTQYF.

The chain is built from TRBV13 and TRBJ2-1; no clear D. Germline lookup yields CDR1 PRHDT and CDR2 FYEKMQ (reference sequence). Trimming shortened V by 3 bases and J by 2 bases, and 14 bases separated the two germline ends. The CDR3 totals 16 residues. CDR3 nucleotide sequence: TGTGCCAGCAGCTTTCTGCGAGACCCTCCCTACAATGAGCAGTTCTTC. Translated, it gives CASSFLRDPPYNEQFF.

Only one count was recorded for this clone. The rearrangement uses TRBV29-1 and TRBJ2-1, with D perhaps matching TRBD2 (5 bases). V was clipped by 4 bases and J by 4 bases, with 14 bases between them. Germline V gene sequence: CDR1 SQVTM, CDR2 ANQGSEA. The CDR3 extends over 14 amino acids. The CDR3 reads CSVARDRDYNEQFF. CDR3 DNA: TGCAGCGTTGCCCGAGACCGGGATTACAATGAGCAGTTCTTC.

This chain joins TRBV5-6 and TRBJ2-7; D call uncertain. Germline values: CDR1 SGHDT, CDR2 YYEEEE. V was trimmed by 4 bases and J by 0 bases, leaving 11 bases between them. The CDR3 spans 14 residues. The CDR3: CASSPDGDSYEQYF. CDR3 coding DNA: TGTGCCAGCAGCCCGGACGGAGACTCCTACGAGCAGTACTTC.

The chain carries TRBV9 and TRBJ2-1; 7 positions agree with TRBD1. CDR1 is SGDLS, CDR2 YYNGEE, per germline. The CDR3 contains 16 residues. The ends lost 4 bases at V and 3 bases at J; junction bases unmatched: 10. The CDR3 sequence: CASSLRRTGFYNEQFF. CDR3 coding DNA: TGTGCCAGCAGCTTACGAAGGACAGGCTTCTACAATGAGCAGTTCTTC.

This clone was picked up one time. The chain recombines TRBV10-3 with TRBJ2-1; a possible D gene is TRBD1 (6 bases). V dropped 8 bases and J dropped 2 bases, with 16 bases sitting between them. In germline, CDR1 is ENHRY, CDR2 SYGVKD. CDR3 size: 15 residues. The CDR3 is CAIGGFGATYNEQFF. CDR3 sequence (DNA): TGTGCCATCGGGGGCTTTGGGGCGACCTACAATGAGCAGTTCTTC.

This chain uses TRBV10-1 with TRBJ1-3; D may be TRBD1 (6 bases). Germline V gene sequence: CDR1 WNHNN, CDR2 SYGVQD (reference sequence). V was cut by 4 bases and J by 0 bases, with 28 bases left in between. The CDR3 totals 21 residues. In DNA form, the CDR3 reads TGCGCCAGCAGTGCCTCGCGCTTAGGACAGTTCACGGACCCCTCTGGAAACACCATATATTTT. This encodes CASSASRLGQFTDPSGNTIYF.

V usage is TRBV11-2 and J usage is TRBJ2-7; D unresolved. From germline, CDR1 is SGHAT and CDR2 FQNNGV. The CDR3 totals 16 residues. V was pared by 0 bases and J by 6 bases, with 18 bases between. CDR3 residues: CASSLDLTHPGLEQYF. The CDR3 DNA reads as TGTGCCAGCAGCTTAGATCTTACACACCCTGGGCTCGAGCAGTACTTC.

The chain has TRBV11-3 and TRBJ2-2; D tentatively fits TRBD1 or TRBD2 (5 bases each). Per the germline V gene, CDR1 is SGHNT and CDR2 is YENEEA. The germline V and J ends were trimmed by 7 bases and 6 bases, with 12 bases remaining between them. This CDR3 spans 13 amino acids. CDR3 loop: CASTSGAPGELFF. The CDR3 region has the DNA TGTGCCAGCACCTCCGGGGCCCCCGGGGAGCTGTTTTTT.

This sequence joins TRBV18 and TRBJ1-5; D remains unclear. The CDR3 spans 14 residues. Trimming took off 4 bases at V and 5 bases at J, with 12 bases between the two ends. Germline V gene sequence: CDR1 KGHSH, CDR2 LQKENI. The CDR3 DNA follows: TGTGCCAGCTCACGGGAGGGTGCGGATCAGCCCCAGCATTTT. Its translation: CASSREGADQPQHF.

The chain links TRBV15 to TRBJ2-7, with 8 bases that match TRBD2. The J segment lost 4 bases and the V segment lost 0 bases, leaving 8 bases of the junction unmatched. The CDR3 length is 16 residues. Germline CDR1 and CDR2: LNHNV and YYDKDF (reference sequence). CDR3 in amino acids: CATSRDRLAGQYEQYF. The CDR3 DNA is TGTGCCACCAGCAGAGATAGGCTAGCGGGCCAATACGAGCAGTACTTC.

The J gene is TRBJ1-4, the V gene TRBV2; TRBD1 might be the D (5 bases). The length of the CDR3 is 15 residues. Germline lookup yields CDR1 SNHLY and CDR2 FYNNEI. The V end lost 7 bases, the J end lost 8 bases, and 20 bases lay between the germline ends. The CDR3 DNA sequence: TGTGCCAGCACCGAAGGGGCCTCCCCCGGCGAAAAACTGTTTTTT. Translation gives CASTEGASPGEKLFF.

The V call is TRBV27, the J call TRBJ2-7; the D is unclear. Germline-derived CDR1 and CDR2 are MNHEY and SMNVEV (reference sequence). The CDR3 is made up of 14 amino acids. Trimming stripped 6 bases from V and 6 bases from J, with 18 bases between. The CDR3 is CASRLMTSTPEQYF. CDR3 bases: TGTGCCAGCAGATTAATGACGAGCACCCCCGAGCAGTACTTC.

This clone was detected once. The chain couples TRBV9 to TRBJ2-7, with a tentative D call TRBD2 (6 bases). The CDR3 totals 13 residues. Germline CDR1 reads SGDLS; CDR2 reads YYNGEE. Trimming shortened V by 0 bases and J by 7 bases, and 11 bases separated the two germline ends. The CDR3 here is CASSVGGAGEQYF. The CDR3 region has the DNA TGTGCCAGCAGCGTAGGTGGGGCGGGGGAGCAGTACTTC.

The CDR3 sequence is CASSSHGNQPQHF. The CDR3 bases are TGTGCCAGCAGCTCCCACGGAAATCAGCCCCAGCATTTT. The chain has TRBV5-8 and TRBJ1-5; D is ambiguous. The CDR3 runs to 13 residues. V dropped 3 bases and J dropped 4 bases, with 8 bases sitting between them. CDR1 SGHTS and CDR2 YDEGEE come from the germline V gene. Full variable domain (remainder filled in from reference TRBV5-8 and TRBJ1-5): EAGVTQSPTHLIKTRGQQATLRCSPISGHTSVYWYQQALGLGLQFLLWYDEGEERNRGNFPPRFSGRQFPNYSSELNVNALELEDSALYLCASSSHGNQPQHFGDGTRLSIL.